This T cell receptor (beta chain) was captured in a study of beta chain features in type 1 diabetes. Reverse transcribing all isolated RNA meant expressed TCRB transcripts were sequenced. Here immunoSEQ multiplex PCR was the method, and the copy in TCRdb shows in-frame clones only, minus some. Among over 650,000 clones listed, over 13% were seen once. Regarding the study as a whole: Type 1 diabetes patients had moderately but significantly shorter TCRB CDR3s in all four CD4+ subsets. Insertions at VDJ junctions were less frequent in type 1 diabetes patients. These patients also deleted more nucleotides at the same junctions.

CDR1 and CDR2 from the germline V gene are SQVTM and ANQGSEA. The CDR3 is 14 amino acids. V shed 6 bases and J 4 bases; nucleotides not matched to a gene: 8. Sorting with CD45RO/CCR7/CD25/CD127/CD95/CD27 yielded naive, central memory, regulatory and stem-like memory CD4+ cells. This clone was picked up a small number of times. What it recognizes is unknown. V and J are TRBV29-1 and TRBJ2-3; 9 positions agree with TRBD1. What was sequenced was naive CD4+ T cells from blood. The TCR was taken from a man between 18 and 35 years old with type 1 diabetes. Here the CDR3 DNA reads TGCAGCGTGTCCGGGACAGGGAAATCAGATACGCAGTATTTT. The encoded protein is CSVSGTGKSDTQYF.